This TCR beta chain was recorded in a study of shared clonotypes between healthy human individuals. Study-wide points: Memory subsets generally showed smaller estimated richness than naive subsets did.

In regard to this clone: Its matching antigen is unknown.

TCRdb's table, derived via immunoSEQ multiplex PCR, lists solely in-frame clones and lacks some. The table shows roughly 2.2 million clones, with approximately 93% occurring only once. Germline V gene lookup returns CDR1 MNHEY and CDR2 SMNVEV (reference sequence). V trimming: 5 bases; J trimming: 3 bases; junction bases outside the gene matches: 15. The CDR3 extends over 19 amino acids. The V and J genes are TRBV27 and TRBJ2-1; 11 nucleotides line up with TRBD2. The receptor was isolated from a man younger than 35 in good health. Some clones in this sample may be carry-over from other donors' samples. The sequencing input was naive CD4+ T cells from PBMCs. Subset specified: CD45RA+ positively selected. In DNA, the CDR3 is TGTGCCAGCAGTCCCCGGGGGCGTAGCGGGAGGGCCGACTACAATGAGCAGTTCTTC. This sequence encodes CASSPRGRSGRADYNEQFF.